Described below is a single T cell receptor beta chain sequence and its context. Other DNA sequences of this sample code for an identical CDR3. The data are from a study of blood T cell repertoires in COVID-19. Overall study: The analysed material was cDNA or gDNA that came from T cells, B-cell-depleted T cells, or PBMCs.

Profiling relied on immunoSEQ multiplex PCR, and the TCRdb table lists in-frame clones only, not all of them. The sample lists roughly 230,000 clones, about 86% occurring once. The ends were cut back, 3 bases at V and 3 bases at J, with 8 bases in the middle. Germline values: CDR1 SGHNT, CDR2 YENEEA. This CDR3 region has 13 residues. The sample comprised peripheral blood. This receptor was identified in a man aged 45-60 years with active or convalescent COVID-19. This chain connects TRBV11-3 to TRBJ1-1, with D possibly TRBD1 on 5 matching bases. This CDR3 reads CASSFGGDTEAFF. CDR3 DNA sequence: TGTGCCAGCAGCTTTGGGGGGGACACTGAAGCTTTCTTT.